A selection of T cell receptor beta chains follows, all from one sample in a study of tumor and adjacent non-tumor tissue in lung cancer. TCRdb itself ran the multiplex PCR reads through MiXCR, one entry per CDR3 protein. The repertoire includes about 200,000 distinct CDR3 sequences, about 76% of them detected once, and 20% to 25% sits in the top ten. Sequenced material: lung tumor tissue. These receptors originate from a man aged 55-75 years with non-small cell lung cancer. CDR3s include the opening cysteine and the closing phenylalanine or tryptophan. D genes are given only for firm matches. Clone size is stated in some rows and not others, as once, few, many or a class when expanded.

clone_size j_call v_call d_call cdr3_aa cdr3_nt
many TRBJ2-7 TRBV29-1 TRBD2 CSVEAGGPYEQYF TGCAGCGTTGAAGCGGGAGGGCCCTACGAGCAGTACTTC
NA TRBJ1-2 TRBV20-1 NA CSARQGGSYGYTF TGCAGTGCTAGACAGGGAGGTAGCTATGGCTACACCTTC
NA TRBJ1-1 TRBV9 NA CASSVDGHPNTEAFF TGTGCCAGCAGCGTAGATGGACACCCGAACACTGAAGCTTTCTTT
once TRBJ2-5 TRBV12-3/TRBV12-4 NA CAGSLSPAETQYF TGTGCCGGTAGTTTAAGTCCAGCGGAGACCCAGTACTTC
many TRBJ2-6 TRBV6-5 TRBD2 CASSLLAGLSGANVLTF TGTGCCAGCAGTTTACTAGCGGGCCTCTCTGGGGCCAACGTCCTGACTTTC
once TRBJ2-7 TRBV20-1 TRBD2 CSARSGLATYEQYF TGCAGTGCTAGATCTGGACTAGCGACCTACGAGCAGTACTTC
NA TRBJ2-3 TRBV7-9 NA CASSLGQDTETQYF TGTGCCAGCAGCTTAGGACAGGACACAGAAACGCAGTATTTT
NA TRBJ1-2 TRBV6-5 NA CASSRDIHYGYTF TGTGCCAGCAGCCGGGACATTCACTATGGCTACACCTTC
NA TRBJ2-3 TRBV6-1 NA CTSKISDTQYF TGTACCAGCAAGATTTCAGATACGCAGTATTTT
NA TRBJ1-4 TRBV20-1 TRBD1 CSARPDRVREKLFF TGCAGTGCTAGACCGGACAGGGTCAGGGAAAAACTGTTTTTT
NA TRBJ1-2 TRBV12-3/TRBV12-4 NA CASSPRGRGRDSGYTF TGTGCCAGCTCGCCCCGGGGGAGGGGAAGGGATAGTGGCTACACCTTC
NA TRBJ2-6 TRBV4-3 NA CASSQEPVSGGNILTF TGCGCCAGCAGCCAAGAGCCGGTGTCTGGGGGCAACATCCTGACTTTC
NA TRBJ2-3 TRBV6-4 TRBD2 CASSDSRRGGQDTQYF TGTGCCAGCAGTGACTCCCGGCGGGGGGGCCAGGATACGCAGTATTTT
NA TRBJ1-4 TRBV6-1 NA CGSTQTGGKLFF TGTGGCAGTACTCAGACAGGCGGAAAACTGTTTTTT
NA TRBJ2-5 TRBV11-2 NA CARSPATDQVTHYF TGTGCCAGAAGCCCCGCGACGGACCAAGTGACCCATTACTTC
NA TRBJ1-1 TRBV4-1 TRBD1 CASSQRTGKGSTEAFF TGCGCCAGCAGTCAACGGACAGGGAAGGGAAGCACTGAAGCTTTCTTT
NA TRBJ2-3 TRBV11-3 NA CTSSRTQDTQYF TGTACCAGCAGTCGGACCCAGGATACGCAGTATTTT
NA TRBJ2-7 TRBV11-3 NA CASNLDHVRAYEQCF TGTGCCAGCAACTTAGATCATGTCAGGGCCTACGAGCAGTGCTTC
once TRBJ1-4 TRBV20-1 NA CSAGSGWNEKLFF TGCAGTGCAGGGTCAGGCTGGAATGAAAAACTGTTTTTT
NA TRBJ2-3 TRBV11-2 NA CASSRGGPDTRYF TGTGCCAGCAGTCGAGGCGGACCAGATACGCGGTATTTT
NA TRBJ2-5 TRBV20-1 NA CSASWGAEAQYF TGCAGTGCGAGTTGGGGGGCTGAGGCCCAGTACTTC
few TRBJ1-1 TRBV11-2 TRBD1 CTSSLDGDRVNTEAFF TGTACCAGCAGCTTAGATGGGGACAGGGTGAACACTGAGGCTTTCTTT
NA TRBJ1-2 TRBV20-1 NA CRASEQGGVGGYTF TGCAGAGCTAGCGAACAGGGAGGGGTGGGTGGCTACACCTTC
once TRBJ1-2 TRBV6-1 NA CASIPLTSHNYGYTF TGTGCTAGCATCCCACTGACAAGCCATAACTATGGCTACACCTTC